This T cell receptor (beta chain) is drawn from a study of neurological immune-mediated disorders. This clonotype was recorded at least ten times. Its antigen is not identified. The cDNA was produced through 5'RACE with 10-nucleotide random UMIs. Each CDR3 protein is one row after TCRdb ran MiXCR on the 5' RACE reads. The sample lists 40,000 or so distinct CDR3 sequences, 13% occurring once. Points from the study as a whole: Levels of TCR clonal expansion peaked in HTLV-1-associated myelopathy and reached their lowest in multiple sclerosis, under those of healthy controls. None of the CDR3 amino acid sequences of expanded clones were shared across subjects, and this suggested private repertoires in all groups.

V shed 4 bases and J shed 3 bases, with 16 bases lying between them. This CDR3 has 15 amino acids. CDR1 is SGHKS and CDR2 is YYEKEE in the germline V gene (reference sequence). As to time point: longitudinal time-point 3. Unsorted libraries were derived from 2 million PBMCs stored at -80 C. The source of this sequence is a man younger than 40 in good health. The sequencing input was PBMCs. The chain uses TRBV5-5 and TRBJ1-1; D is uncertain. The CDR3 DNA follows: TGTGCCAGCAGCCGACCTGGAAGGAGCTACACTGAAGCTTTCTTT. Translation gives CASSRPGRSYTEAFF. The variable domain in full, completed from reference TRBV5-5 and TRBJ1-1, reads DAGVTQSPTHLIKTRGQQVTLRCSPISGHKSVSWYQQVLGQGPQFIFQYYEKEERGRGNFPDRFSARQFPNYSSELNVNALLLGDSALYLCASSRPGRSYTEAFFGQGTRLTVV.